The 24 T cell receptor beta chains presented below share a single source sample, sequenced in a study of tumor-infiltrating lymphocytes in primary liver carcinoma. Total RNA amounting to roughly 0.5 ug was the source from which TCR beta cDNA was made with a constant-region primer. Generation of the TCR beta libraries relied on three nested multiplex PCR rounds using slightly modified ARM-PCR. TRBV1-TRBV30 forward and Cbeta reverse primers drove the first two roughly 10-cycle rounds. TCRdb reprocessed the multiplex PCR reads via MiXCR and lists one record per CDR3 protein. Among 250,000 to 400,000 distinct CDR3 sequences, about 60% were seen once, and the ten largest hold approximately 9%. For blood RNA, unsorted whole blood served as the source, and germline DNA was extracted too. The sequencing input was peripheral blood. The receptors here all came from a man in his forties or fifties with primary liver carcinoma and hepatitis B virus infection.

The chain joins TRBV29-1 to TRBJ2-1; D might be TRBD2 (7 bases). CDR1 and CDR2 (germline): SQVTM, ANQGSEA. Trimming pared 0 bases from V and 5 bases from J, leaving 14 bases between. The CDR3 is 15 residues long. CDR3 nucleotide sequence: TGCAGCGTTGAAGACCAGTTGCGGGGGCACAATGAGCAGTTCTTC. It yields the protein CSVEDQLRGHNEQFF.

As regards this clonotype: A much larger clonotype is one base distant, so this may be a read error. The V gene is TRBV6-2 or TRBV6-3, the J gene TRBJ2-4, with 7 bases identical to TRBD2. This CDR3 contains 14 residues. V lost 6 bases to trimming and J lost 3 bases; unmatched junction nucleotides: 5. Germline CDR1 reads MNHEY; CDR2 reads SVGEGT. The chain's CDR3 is CASRSSGVKNIQYF. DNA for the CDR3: TGTGCCAGCAGATCTAGCGGAGTCAAAAACATTCAGTACTTC.

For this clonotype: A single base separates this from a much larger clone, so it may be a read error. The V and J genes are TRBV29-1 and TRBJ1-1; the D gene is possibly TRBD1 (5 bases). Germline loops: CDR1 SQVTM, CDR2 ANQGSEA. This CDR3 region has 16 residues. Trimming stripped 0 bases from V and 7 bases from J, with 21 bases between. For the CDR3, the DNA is TGCAGCGTTGAAGATCTGGGCCGACGTAGGGGCATTGAAGCTTTCTTT. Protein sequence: CSVEDLGRRRGIEAFF.

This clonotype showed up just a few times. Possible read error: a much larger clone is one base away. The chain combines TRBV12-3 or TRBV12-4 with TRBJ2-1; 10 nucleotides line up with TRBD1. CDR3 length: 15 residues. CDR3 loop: CASRTRDRGNNEQLF. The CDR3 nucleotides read TGTGCCAGCAGGACCCGGGACAGGGGTAACAATGAGCAGCTCTTC.

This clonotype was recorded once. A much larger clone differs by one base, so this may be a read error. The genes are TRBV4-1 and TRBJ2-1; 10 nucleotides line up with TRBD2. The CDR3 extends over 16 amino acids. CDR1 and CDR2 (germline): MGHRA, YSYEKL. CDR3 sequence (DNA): TGCGCCAGCAGCCAGGGAAGCGGGAGGGACTACAATGAGCAGCTCTTC. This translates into CASSQGSGRDYNEQLF.

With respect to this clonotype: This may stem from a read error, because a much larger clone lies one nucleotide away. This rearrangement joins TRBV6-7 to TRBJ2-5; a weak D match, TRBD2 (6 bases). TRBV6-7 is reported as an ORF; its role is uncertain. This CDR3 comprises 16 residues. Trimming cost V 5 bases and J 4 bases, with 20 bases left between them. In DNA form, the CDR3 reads TGTGCCAGCAGTCGCCGACTGTTGGGGGGAGGAGAGACCCAGTACTTC. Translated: CASSRRLLGGGETQYF.

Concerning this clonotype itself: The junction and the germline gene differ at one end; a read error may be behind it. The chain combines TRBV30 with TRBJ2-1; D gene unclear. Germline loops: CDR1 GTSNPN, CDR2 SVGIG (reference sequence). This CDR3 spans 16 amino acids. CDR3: CAWSVGWDSYYNEQSF. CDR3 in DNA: TGTGCCTGGAGTGTAGGGTGGGATTCCTACTACAATGAGCAGTCCTTC.

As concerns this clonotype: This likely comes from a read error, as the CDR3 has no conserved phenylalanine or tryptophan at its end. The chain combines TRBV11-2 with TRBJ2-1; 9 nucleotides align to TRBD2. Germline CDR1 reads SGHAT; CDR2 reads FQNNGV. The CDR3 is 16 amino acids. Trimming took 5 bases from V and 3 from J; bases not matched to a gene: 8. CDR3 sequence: CASSPVAGGNYNEQFS. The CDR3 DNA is TGTGCCAGCAGCCCCGTCGCGGGAGGGAACTACAATGAGCAGTTCTCC.

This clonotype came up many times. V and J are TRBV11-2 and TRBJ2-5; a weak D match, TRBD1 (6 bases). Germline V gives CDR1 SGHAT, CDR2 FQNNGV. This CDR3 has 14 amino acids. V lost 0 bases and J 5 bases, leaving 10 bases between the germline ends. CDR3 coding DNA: TGTGCCAGCAGCTTAGATGAGGGGGTCGAGACCCAGTACTTC. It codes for CASSLDEGVETQYF.

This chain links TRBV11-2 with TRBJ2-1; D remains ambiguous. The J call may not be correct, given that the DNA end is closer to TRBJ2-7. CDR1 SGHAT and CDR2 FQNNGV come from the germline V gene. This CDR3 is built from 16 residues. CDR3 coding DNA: TGTGCCAGCAACCCTGGGCGCGGCCGTACTTACAATGAGCAGTACTTC. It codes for CASNPGRGRTYNEQYF.

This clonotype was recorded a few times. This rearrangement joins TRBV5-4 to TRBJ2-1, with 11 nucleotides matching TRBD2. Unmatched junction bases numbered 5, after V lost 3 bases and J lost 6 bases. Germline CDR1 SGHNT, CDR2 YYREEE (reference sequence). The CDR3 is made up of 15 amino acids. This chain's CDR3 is CASSSLAGGTNEQFF. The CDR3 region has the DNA TGTGCCAGCAGCTCTTTAGCGGGAGGGACCAATGAGCAGTTCTTC.

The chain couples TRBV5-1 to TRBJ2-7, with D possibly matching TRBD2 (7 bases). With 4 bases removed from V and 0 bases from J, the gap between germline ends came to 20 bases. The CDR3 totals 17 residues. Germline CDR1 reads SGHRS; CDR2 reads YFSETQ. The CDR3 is CASSPGDYGGSSYEQYF. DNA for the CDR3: TGCGCCAGCAGCCCAGGGGACTATGGCGGGAGCTCCTACGAGCAGTACTTC. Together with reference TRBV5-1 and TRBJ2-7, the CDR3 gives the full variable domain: KAGVTQTPRYLIKTRGQQVTLSCSPISGHRSVSWYQQTPGQGLQFLFEYFSETQRNKGNFPGRFSGRQFSNSRSEMNVSTLELGDSALYLCASSPGDYGGSSYEQYFGPGTRLTVT.

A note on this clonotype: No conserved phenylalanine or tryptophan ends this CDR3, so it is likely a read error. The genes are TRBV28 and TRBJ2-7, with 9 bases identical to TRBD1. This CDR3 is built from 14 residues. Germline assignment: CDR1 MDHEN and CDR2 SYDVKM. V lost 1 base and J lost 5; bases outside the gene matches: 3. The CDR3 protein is CASSLSGTGNEQYS. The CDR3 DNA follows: TGTGCCAGCAGTTTATCCGGGACAGGGAACGAGCAGTACTCC.

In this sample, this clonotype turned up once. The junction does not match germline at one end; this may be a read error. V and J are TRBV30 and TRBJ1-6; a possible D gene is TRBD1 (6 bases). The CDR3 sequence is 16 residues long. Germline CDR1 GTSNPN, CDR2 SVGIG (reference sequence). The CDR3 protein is CAWSLLPGANNSPLYF. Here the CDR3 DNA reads TGTGCCTGGAGTCTCCTCCCGGGGGCAAATAATTCACCCCTCTACTTT.

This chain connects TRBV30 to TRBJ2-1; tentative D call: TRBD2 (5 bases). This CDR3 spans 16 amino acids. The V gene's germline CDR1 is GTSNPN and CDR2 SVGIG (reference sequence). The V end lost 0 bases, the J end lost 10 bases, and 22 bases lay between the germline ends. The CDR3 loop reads CAWSVRLGWETQEQFF. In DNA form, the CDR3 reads TGTGCCTGGAGTGTGCGTCTTGGGTGGGAGACACAGGAGCAGTTCTTC. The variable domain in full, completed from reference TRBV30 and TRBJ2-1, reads SQTIHQWPATLVQPVGSPLSLECTVEGTSNPNLYWYRQAAGRGLQLLFYSVGIGQISSEVPQNLSASRPQDRQFILSSKKLLLSDSGFYLCAWSVRLGWETQEQFFGPGTRLTVL.

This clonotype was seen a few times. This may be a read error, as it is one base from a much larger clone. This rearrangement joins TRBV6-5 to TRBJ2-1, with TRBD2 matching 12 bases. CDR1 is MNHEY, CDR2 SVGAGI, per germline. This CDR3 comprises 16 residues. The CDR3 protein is CVSSPRTSGKRNEQFF. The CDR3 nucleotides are TGTGTCAGCAGTCCGCGGACTAGCGGGAAACGTAATGAGCAGTTCTTC.

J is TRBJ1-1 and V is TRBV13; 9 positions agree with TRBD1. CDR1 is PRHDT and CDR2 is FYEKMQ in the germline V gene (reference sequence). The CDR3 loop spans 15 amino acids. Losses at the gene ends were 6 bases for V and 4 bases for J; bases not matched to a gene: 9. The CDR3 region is CASSYPGTGSTEAFF. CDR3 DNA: TGTGCCAGCAGTTATCCCGGGACAGGGAGCACTGAAGCTTTCTTT.

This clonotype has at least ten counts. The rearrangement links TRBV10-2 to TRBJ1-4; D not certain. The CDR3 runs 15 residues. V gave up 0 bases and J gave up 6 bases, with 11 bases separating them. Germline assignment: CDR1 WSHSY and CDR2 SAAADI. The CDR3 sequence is CASSESAQLHEKLFF. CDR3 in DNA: TGCGCCAGCAGTGAGTCCGCACAGCTTCATGAAAAACTGTTTTTT.

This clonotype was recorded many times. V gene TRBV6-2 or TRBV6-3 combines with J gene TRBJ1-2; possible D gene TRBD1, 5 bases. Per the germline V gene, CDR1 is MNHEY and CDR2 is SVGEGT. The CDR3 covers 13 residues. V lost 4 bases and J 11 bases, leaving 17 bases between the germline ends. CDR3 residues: CASSSRDSRWYTF. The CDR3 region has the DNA TGTGCCAGCAGTTCCCGGGACTCACGGTGGTACACCTTC.

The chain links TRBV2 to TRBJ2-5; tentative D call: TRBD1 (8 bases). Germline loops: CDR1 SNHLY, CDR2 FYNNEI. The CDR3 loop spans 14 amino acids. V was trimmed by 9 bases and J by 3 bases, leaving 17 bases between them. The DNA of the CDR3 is TGTGCCAGGGCACGGACAGGGAGGGAAGAGACCCAGTACTTC. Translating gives CARARTGREETQYF.

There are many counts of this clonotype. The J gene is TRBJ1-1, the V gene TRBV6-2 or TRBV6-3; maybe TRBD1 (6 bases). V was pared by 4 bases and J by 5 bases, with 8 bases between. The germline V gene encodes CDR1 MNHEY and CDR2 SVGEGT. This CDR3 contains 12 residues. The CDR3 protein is CASSSTGTEAFF. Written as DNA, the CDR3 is TGTGCCAGCAGTTCAACAGGGACTGAAGCTTTCTTT.

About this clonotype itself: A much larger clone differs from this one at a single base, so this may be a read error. This chain's CDR3 is CASITPGVQGYTF. CDR3 sequence (DNA): TGTGCCAGCATCACTCCCGGGGTCCAGGGCTACACCTTC. This chain joins TRBV6-6 and TRBJ1-2; D is unclear. Germline V CDR1 and CDR2: MNHNY, SVGAGI (reference sequence). The CDR3 runs to 13 residues. V shed 7 bases and J shed 8 bases, with 17 bases lying between them.

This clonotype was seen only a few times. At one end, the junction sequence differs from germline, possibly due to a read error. The CDR3 DNA reads TGTACCAGCAAGACGGACCTCGGTACAGATACGCAGTATTTT. Translation: CTSKTDLGTDTQYF. This chain links TRBV6-5 with TRBJ2-3; D not certain. This CDR3 contains 14 residues. CDR1 and CDR2 (germline): MNHEY, SVGAGI.

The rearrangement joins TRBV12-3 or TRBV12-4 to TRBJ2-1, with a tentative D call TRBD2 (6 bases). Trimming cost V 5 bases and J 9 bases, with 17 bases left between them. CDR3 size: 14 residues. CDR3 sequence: CASSPLELATEQFF. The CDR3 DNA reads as TGTGCCAGCAGTCCACTGGAACTAGCCACTGAGCAGTTCTTC.